Below, 20 T cell receptor beta chains from the same sample are listed, as sequenced in a study of cytomegalovirus exposure and HLA in healthy donors (dated by TCRdb to about 2017). Library preparation was by the immunoSEQ multiplex PCR assay. The multiplex PCR relied on a mix of 60 forward primers for TCR Vbeta segments and 13 reverse primers for TCR Jbeta segments. Here the immuneACCESS table is served through TCRdb, limited to in-frame sequences with V and J called. Missing clones are a known gap in these copies; in checked studies unresolved V genes cover under half, and the rest lacks a known reason. The table for this sample lists more than 200,000 clones; 60% to 80% of them were counted only once. Approximately 1.8% of the sample is taken by the ten largest. The specimen was PBMCs. Receptors originate from a male donor in good health and CMV-seronegative.

This clone was detected many times. V gene TRBV19 combines with J gene TRBJ1-1; 8 positions agree with TRBD1. After removal of 5 bases from V and 4 bases from J, the junction contained 6 bases not matched to a gene. The CDR3 extends over 14 amino acids. Germline V CDR1 and CDR2: LNHDA, SQIVND (reference sequence). CDR3 sequence: CASSPRTGTTEAFF. CDR3 bases: TGTGCCAGTAGTCCCAGGACAGGGACCACTGAAGCTTTCTTT.

The chain links TRBV5-1 to TRBJ2-2, with D uncertain. V was shortened by 1 base and J by 7 bases, with 8 bases between the two germline ends. The CDR3 consists of 13 residues. The germline V gene encodes CDR1 SGHRS and CDR2 YFSETQ. CDR3 nucleotides: TGCGCCAGCAGCTTGAAATCACTCGGGGAGCTGTTTTTT. It specifies CASSLKSLGELFF.

The V call is TRBV6-5, the J call TRBJ2-5; the match to TRBD2 covers 9 bases. With V trimmed by 4 bases and J by 5 bases, 5 bases remained unmatched. The CDR3 has 14 residues. Germline loops: CDR1 MNHEY, CDR2 SVGAGI. For the CDR3, the DNA is TGTGCCAGCAGTTCCGGGACTAGCCGGGAGACCCAGTACTTC. Protein: CASSSGTSRETQYF.

J is TRBJ1-2 and V is TRBV7-9; 8 nucleotides match TRBD1. CDR1 is SEHNR and CDR2 is FQNEAQ in the germline V gene (reference sequence). CDR3 size: 15 residues. With 8 bases clipped from V and 7 bases from J, the junction kept 15 bases outside the gene matches. The CDR3 DNA follows: TGTGCCAGCGGCACTCAGGCAGGGGGCGCAAGTGGCTACACCTTC. It codes for CASGTQAGGASGYTF.

This rearrangement joins TRBV6-1 to TRBJ2-7, with TRBD1 identical over 11 bases. The trim removed 6 bases at V and 3 bases at J, leaving 4 bases unmatched. CDR1 and CDR2 from the germline V gene are MNHNS and SASEGT. CDR3 length equals 14 residues. The CDR3 loop is CASRGQGAVYEQYF. In DNA, the CDR3 is TGTGCCAGCAGAGGACAGGGGGCTGTCTACGAGCAGTACTTC.

Comment on this clone: The sample contains more than one DNA sequence encoding this CDR3. J is TRBJ2-5 and V is TRBV20-1; D remains unclear. The CDR3 is made up of 10 amino acids. V dropped 6 bases and J dropped 2 bases, with 4 bases sitting between them. Germline V CDR1 and CDR2: DFQATT, SNEGSKA (reference sequence). The CDR3 sequence is CSAEQETQYF. The CDR3 DNA follows: TGCAGTGCCGAGCAAGAGACCCAGTACTTC.

This clone has just one count. The J gene is TRBJ2-7, the V gene TRBV6-1; TRBD1 matches 9 bases. J was trimmed by 3 bases and V by 2 bases; bases with no gene match: 11. CDR1 is MNHNS and CDR2 is SASEGT in the germline V gene. The CDR3 runs to 17 residues. CDR3 nucleotides: TGTGCCAGCAGTGAATGGAGGGGACAGGGCGCGGACTACGAGCAGTACTTC. Translation: CASSEWRGQGADYEQYF.

J is TRBJ1-5 and V is TRBV2, with D maybe TRBD1 (6 bases). The ends were cut back, 10 bases at V and 0 bases at J, with 22 bases in the middle. CDR3 size: 17 residues. Germline CDR1 and CDR2: SNHLY and FYNNEI. This CDR3 reads CATTPEATGFSNQPQHF. In DNA, the CDR3 is TGTGCCACTACACCGGAGGCGACAGGATTTAGCAATCAGCCCCAGCATTTT. The full variable domain, in which reference TRBV2 and TRBJ1-5 provide the parts outside the CDR3, is EPEVTQTPSHQVTQMGQEVILRCVPISNHLYFYWYRQILGQKVEFLVSFYNNEISEKSEIFDDQFSVERPDGSNFTLKIRSTKLEDSAMYFCATTPEATGFSNQPQHFGDGTRLSIL.

For this clone: Other DNA sequences from this sample encode an identical CDR3 as well. The genes are TRBV7-2 and TRBJ2-7; no firm D call. The ends were cut back, 4 bases at V and 3 bases at J, with 4 bases in the middle. This CDR3 comprises 11 residues. The germline CDR1 and CDR2 sequences are SGHTA and FQGNSA. DNA of the CDR3: TGTGCCAGCAGCTCCTACTACGAGCAGTACTTC. This encodes CASSSYYEQYF.

The chain is built from TRBV27 and TRBJ1-2, with TRBD1 as a possible D gene (6 bases). The CDR3 has 16 residues. The V and J ends lost 7 bases and 5 bases respectively, with 23 bases between them. Germline V lookup: CDR1 MNHEY, CDR2 SMNVEV (reference sequence). The CDR3 loop reads CASKLLGDTSSYGYTF. The CDR3 DNA is TGTGCCAGCAAACTCCTCGGGGACACCAGTTCATATGGCTACACCTTC.

The chain joins TRBV6-1 to TRBJ1-1, with 8 bases fitting TRBD1. Losses at the gene ends were 6 bases for V and 3 bases for J; bases not matched to a gene: 9. Germline-derived CDR1 and CDR2 are MNHNS and SASEGT. CDR3 length: 15 residues. CDR3 in amino acids: CASRGLDRGDTEAFF. The CDR3 region has the DNA TGTGCCAGCAGGGGGCTTGACAGGGGTGACACTGAAGCTTTCTTT.

The CDR3 nucleotides are TGTGCCAGTAGTGTAACGACTAGTTTCCAAGAGACCCAGTACTTC. This codes for CASSVTTSFQETQYF. J is TRBJ2-5 and V is TRBV19; possibly TRBD2 for D (6 bases). V was pared by 5 bases and J by 1 base, with 14 bases between. The CDR3 consists of 15 residues. CDR1 is LNHDA and CDR2 is SQIVND in the germline V gene (reference sequence).

V gene TRBV2 combines with J gene TRBJ2-3, with a tentative D call TRBD2 (6 bases). CDR3 size: 13 residues. Looked up from germline, CDR1 is SNHLY and CDR2 is FYNNEI. The ends were cut back, 7 bases at V and 6 bases at J, with 14 bases in the middle. The CDR3 protein is CASNSGGGDTQYF. In nucleotides, the CDR3 is TGTGCCAGCAACAGTGGGGGAGGTGATACGCAGTATTTT.

The V gene is TRBV5-1, the J gene TRBJ1-2; TRBD1 matches at 7 bases. Germline V CDR1 and CDR2: SGHRS, YFSETQ. The CDR3 sequence is 14 residues long. V was clipped by 5 bases and J by 8 bases; unmatched bases: 12. Here the CDR3 DNA reads TGCGCCAGCAGACACGAACAGGGGACGAGGGGCTACACCTTC. Its translation: CASRHEQGTRGYTF. The whole variable domain, remainder taken from reference TRBV5-1 and TRBJ1-2, is KAGVTQTPRYLIKTRGQQVTLSCSPISGHRSVSWYQQTPGQGLQFLFEYFSETQRNKGNFPGRFSGRQFSNSRSEMNVSTLELGDSALYLCASRHEQGTRGYTFGSGTRLTVV.

V is TRBV6-5 and J is TRBJ2-3; maybe TRBD2 (6 bases). CDR1 and CDR2 (germline): MNHEY, SVGAGI. The CDR3 has 14 residues. The V end lost 6 bases, the J end lost 0 bases, and 10 bases lay between the germline ends. The DNA of the CDR3 is TGTGCCAGCAGCGGACTATCTAGCACAGATACGCAGTATTTT. Translated, it gives CASSGLSSTDTQYF.

The genes are TRBV28 and TRBJ2-1; 9 bases fit TRBD2. Germline CDR1 and CDR2: MDHEN and SYDVKM. The CDR3 totals 21 residues. V dropped 2 bases and J dropped 0; count of bases not matched to a gene: 17. This CDR3 reads CASSLMRSPGTSRNSYNEQFF. CDR3 nucleotides: TGTGCCAGCAGTTTAATGAGGTCGCCGGGGACTAGCCGCAACTCCTACAATGAGCAGTTCTTC.

This chain connects TRBV6-5 to TRBJ2-5; D call uncertain. Trimming took 2 bases from V and 1 from J, leaving 11 bases between them. The CDR3 extends over 15 amino acids. In germline, CDR1 is MNHEY, CDR2 SVGAGI. CDR3 DNA sequence: TGTGCCAGCAGTTACATGCCAGGATCCCAAGAGACCCAGTACTTC. As protein: CASSYMPGSQETQYF.

The CDR3 bases are TGTGCCAGCAGCTTAAGACAGGGATGGAATGAGCAGTTCTTC. Translated: CASSLRQGWNEQFF. The chain carries TRBV5-6 and TRBJ2-1; 7 bases fit TRBD1. After removal of 2 bases from V and 7 bases from J, the junction contained 6 bases not matched to a gene. The germline V gene encodes CDR1 SGHDT and CDR2 YYEEEE. CDR3 length: 14 amino acids.

This chain links TRBV5-4 with TRBJ1-1, with D maybe TRBD1 (5 bases). CDR1 SGHNT and CDR2 YYREEE come from the germline V gene (reference sequence). V was cut by 4 bases and J by 0 bases, with 19 bases left in between. There are 17 residues in the CDR3. The CDR3 here is CASSLNLGESLNTEAFF. CDR3 nucleotide sequence: TGTGCCAGCAGCCTAAATCTAGGGGAATCTCTGAACACTGAAGCTTTCTTT.

CDR3 residues: CASSPQTTDSGNTIYF. The CDR3 DNA is TGCGCCAGCAGCCCCCAGACTACAGACTCTGGAAACACCATATATTTT. The chain carries TRBV5-1 and TRBJ1-3; no clear D. The germline gives CDR1 SGHRS, CDR2 YFSETQ. The V end lost 4 bases, the J end lost 0 bases, and 14 bases lay between the germline ends. CDR3 length equals 16 residues.